The TCR beta chain described here comes from a study of T-cell memory formation after mild COVID-19. Study background: Clustering of TCRs was largely donor specific.

Employing constant-segment primers, 5'RACE generated TCR alpha and TCR beta cDNA libraries bearing sample barcodes and UMIs. TCRdb independently ran MiXCR on the 5' RACE reads; one entry per CDR3 protein. The profile shows fewer than 300,000 distinct CDR3 sequences, more than 15% of them singletons. Unmatched junction bases numbered 10, after V lost 7 bases and J lost 5 bases. CDR1 MDHEN and CDR2 SYDVKM come from the germline V gene. The CDR3 contains 15 residues. Broader study findings: Proof of SARS-CoV-2 specificity was absent for the second-wave clones that crested on day 37.

Notes on this clonotype: The antigen is undetermined.

This clonotype originated in a man between 18 and 29 years old who had mild COVID-19 (a few samples of this study predate the infection). Cell type and time point are not known. V and J are TRBV28 and TRBJ2-5, with TRBD2 matching over 10 bases. Sequencing used PBMCs or a T cell subset sorted from them (not recorded which). CDR3 DNA: TGTGCCAGCACCTCTGGCAGCGGGGGGGCCGAGACCCAGTACTTC. It specifies CASTSGSGGAETQYF.